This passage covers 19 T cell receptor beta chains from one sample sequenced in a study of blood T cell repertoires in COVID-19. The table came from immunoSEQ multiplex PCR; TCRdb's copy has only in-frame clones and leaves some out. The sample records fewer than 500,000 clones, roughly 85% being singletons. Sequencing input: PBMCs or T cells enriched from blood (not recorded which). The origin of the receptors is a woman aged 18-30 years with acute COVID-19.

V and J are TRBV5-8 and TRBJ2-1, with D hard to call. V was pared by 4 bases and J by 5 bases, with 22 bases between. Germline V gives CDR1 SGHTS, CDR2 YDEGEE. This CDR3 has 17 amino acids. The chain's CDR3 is CASSIHIDSRIHNEQFF. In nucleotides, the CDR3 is TGTGCCAGCAGCATCCATATCGACTCTAGGATCCACAATGAGCAGTTCTTC.

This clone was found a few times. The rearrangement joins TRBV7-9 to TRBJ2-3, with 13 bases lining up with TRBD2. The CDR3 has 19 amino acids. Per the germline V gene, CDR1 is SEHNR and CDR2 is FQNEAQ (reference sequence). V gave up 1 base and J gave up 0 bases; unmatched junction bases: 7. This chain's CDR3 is CASSLGLAGGTRSTDTQYF. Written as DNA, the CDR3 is TGTGCCAGCAGCTTAGGACTAGCGGGGGGCACCCGTAGCACAGATACGCAGTATTTT.

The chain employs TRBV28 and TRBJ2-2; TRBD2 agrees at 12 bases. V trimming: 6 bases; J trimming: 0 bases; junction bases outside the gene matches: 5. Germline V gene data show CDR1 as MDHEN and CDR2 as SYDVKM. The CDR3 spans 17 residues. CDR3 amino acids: CASRLGLAGPNTGELFF. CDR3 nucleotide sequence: TGTGCCAGCAGACTGGGACTAGCGGGCCCGAACACCGGGGAGCTGTTTTTT.

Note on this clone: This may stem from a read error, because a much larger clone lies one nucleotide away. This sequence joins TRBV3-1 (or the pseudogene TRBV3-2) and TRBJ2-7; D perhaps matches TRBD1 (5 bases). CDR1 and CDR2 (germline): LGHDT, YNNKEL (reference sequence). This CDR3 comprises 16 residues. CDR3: CTSSQAEQDSRYEQYF. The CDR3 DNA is TGTACCAGCAGCCAAGCCGAACAGGATTCTCGCTACGAGCAGTACTTC.

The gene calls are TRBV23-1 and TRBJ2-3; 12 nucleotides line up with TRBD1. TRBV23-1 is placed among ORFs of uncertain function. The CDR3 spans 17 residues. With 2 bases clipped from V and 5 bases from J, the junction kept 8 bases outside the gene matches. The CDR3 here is CASSQGTGGASGDTQYF. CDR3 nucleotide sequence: TGCGCCAGCAGTCAAGGGACAGGGGGCGCCTCTGGAGATACGCAGTATTTT.

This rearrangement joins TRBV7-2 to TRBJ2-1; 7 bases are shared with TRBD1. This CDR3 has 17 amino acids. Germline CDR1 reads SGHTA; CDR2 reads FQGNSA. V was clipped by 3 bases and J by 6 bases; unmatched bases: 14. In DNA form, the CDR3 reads TGTGCCAGCAGCTTGGGGGTCTACAGGGGCGTAGGCAATGAGCAGTTCTTC. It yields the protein CASSLGVYRGVGNEQFF.

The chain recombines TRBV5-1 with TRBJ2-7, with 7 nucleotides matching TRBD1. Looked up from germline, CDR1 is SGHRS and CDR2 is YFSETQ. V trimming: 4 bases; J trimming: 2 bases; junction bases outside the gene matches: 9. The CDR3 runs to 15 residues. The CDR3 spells CASSGHHGTAYEQYF. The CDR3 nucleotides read TGCGCCAGCAGCGGACATCACGGGACAGCCTACGAGCAGTACTTC. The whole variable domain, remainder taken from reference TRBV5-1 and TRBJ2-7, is KAGVTQTPRYLIKTRGQQVTLSCSPISGHRSVSWYQQTPGQGLQFLFEYFSETQRNKGNFPGRFSGRQFSNSRSEMNVSTLELGDSALYLCASSGHHGTAYEQYFGPGTRLTVT.

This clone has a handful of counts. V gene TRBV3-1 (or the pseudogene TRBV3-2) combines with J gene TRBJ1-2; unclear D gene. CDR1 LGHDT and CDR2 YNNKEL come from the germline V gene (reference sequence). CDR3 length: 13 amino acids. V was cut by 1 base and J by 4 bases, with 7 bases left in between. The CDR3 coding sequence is TGTGCCAGCAGCCAAGGTAACAGCTATGGCTACACCTTC. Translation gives CASSQGNSYGYTF.

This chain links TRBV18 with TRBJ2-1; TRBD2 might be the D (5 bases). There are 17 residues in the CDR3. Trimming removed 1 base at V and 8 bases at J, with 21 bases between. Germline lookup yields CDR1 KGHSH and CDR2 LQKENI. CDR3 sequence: CASSPQEVREMVHEQFF. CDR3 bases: TGTGCCAGCTCACCACAGGAGGTTCGAGAGATGGTCCATGAGCAGTTCTTC.

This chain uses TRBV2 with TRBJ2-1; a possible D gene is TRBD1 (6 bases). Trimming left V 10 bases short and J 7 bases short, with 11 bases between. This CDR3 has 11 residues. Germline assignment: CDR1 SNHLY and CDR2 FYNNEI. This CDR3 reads CATKGVNEQFF. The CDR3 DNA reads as TGTGCCACCAAGGGGGTAAATGAGCAGTTCTTC.

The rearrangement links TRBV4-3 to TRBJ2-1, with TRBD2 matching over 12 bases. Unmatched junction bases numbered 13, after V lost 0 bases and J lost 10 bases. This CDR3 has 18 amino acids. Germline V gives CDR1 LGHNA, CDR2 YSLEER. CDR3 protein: CASSQEPPASGRALEQFF. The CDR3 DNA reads TGCGCCAGCAGCCAAGAACCCCCGGCTAGCGGGAGGGCCCTGGAGCAGTTCTTC.

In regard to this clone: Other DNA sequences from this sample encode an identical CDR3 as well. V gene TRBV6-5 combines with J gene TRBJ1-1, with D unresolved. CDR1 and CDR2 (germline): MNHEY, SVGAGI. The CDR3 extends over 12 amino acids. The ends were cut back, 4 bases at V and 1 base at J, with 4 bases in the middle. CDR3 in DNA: TGTGCCAGCAGTTTGAGGAACACTGAAGCTTTCTTT. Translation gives CASSLRNTEAFF.

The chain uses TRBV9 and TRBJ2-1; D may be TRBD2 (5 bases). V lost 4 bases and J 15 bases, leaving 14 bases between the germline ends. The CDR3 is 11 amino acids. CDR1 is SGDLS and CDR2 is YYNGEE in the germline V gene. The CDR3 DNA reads TGTGCCAGCAGCAAACTAGGTAGGCTGTTCTTC. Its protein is CASSKLGRLFF.

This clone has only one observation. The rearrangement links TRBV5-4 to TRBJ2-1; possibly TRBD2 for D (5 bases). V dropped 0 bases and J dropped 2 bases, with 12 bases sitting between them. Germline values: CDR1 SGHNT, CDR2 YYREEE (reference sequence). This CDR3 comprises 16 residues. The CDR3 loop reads CASSLGRVSTYNEQFF. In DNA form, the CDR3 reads TGTGCCAGCAGCTTGGGGCGGGTCAGTACCTACAATGAGCAGTTCTTC.

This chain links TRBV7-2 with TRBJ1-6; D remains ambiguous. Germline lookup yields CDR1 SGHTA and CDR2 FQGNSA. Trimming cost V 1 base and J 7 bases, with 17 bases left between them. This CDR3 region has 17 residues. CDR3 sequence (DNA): TGTGCCAGCAGCTTAGTTGCAGACTTCTATAGGAATTCACCCCTCCACTTT. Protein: CASSLVADFYRNSPLHF.

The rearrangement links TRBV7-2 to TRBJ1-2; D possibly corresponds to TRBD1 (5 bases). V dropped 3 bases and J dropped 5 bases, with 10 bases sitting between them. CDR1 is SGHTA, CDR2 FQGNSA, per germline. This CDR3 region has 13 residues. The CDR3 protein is CASSFTGLYGYTF. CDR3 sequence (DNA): TGTGCCAGCAGCTTTACAGGATTATATGGCTACACCTTC.

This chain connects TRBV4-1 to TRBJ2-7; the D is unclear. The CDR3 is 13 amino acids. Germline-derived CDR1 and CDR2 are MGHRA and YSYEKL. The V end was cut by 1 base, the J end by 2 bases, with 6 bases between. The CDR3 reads CASSQGAPYEQYF. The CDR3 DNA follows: TGCGCCAGCAGCCAAGGGGCCCCCTACGAGCAGTACTTC.

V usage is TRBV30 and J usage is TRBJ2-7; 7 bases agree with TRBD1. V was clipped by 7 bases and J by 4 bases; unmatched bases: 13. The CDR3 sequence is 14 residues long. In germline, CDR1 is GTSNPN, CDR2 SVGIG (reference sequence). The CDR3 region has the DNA TGTGCCTCCCAGAAGAGGGACAGAGGATACGAGCAGTACTTC. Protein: CASQKRDRGYEQYF.

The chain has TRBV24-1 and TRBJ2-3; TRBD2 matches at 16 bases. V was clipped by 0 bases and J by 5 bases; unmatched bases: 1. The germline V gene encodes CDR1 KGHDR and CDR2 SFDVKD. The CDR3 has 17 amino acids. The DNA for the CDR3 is TGTGCCACCAGTGATTTGGGGACTAGCGGGAGGGGAGATACGCAGTATTTT. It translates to CATSDLGTSGRGDTQYF.